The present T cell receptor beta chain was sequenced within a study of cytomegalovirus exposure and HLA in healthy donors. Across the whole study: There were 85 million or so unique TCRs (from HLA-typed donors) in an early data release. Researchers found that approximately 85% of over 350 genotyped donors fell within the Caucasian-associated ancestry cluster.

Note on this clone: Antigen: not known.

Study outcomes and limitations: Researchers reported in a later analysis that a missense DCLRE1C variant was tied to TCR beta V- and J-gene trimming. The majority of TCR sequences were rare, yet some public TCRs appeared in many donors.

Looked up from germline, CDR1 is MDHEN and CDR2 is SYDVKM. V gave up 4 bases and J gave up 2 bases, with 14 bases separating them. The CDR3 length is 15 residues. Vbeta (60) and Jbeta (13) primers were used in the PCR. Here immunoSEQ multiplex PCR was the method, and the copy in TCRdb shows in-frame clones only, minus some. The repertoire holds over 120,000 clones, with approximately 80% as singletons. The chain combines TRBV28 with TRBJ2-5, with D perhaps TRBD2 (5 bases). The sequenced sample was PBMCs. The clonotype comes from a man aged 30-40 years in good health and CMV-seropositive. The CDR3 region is CASSSYRGRQETQYF. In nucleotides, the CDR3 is TGTGCCAGCAGTTCCTACCGCGGGCGGCAAGAGACCCAGTACTTC.